This T cell receptor (beta chain) was recorded in a study of T cells in localized non-small cell lung cancer. Repertoires were generated with immunoSEQ multiplex PCR, while TCRdb's copy carries only in-frame clones and drops some. This repertoire shows under 50,000 clones, roughly nine tenths found once; its top ten account for roughly 2.5%. V was trimmed by 5 bases and J by 5 bases, leaving 9 bases between them. Germline V lookup: CDR1 SGHNT, CDR2 YYREEE (reference sequence). This CDR3 has 12 amino acids. The sample in question was PBMCs, obtained before any cancer treatment. This TCR derives from a man aged 40-75 years with stage II lung adenocarcinoma. The V gene is TRBV5-4, the J gene TRBJ2-3; D not resolved. The CDR3 DNA sequence: TGTGCCAGCAGTTTAGTTGGAGATACGCAGTATTTT. It is translated as CASSLVGDTQYF.